This T cell receptor beta chain was documented in a study of control samples from healthy donors and cancer patients. Only in-frame clones appear in the TCRdb table, and some are missing; sequencing was by immunoSEQ multiplex PCR. The table shows 100,000 to 150,000 clones, with 85% to 95% occurring only once. The CDR3 sequence is 17 residues long. V lost 4 bases and J lost 0; bases outside the gene matches: 8. Germline assignment: CDR1 LNHDA and CDR2 SQIVND (reference sequence). The gene calls are TRBV19 and TRBJ1-5; TRBD1 matches 8 bases. The sequencing input was PBMCs. This TCR derives from an elderly man with head and neck cancer. The CDR3 here is CASSREGQGYSNQPQHF. The CDR3 nucleotides are TGTGCCAGTAGTAGGGAAGGACAGGGCTATAGCAATCAGCCCCAGCATTTT.